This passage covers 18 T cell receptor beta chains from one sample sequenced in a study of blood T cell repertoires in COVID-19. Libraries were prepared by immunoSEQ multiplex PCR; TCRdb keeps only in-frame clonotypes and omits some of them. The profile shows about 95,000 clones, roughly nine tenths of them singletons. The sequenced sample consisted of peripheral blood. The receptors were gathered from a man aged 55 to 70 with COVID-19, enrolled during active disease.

CDR3 residues: CASSAPGQSTYEQYF. CDR3 nucleotide sequence: TGTGCCAGCAGCGCACCGGGACAGAGCACCTACGAGCAGTACTTC. The chain joins TRBV7-9 to TRBJ2-7; 7 bases are a match to TRBD1. The V gene's germline CDR1 is SEHNR and CDR2 FQNEAQ (reference sequence). J lost 2 bases, V lost 5 bases, and 9 bases had no gene match. This CDR3 is 15 amino acids long.

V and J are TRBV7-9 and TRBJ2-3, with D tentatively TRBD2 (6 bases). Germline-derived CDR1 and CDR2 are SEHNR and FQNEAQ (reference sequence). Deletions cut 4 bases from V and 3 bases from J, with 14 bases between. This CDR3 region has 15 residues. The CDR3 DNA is TGTGCCAGCAGCTCGTTAGCGGCCCCAACAGATACGCAGTATTTT. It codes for CASSSLAAPTDTQYF.

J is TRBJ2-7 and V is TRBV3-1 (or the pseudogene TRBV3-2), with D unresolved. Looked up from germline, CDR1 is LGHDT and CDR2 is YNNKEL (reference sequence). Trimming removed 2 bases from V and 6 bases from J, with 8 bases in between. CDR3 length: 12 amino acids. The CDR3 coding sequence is TGTGCCAGCAGCCAACGGGTCCGCGAGCAGTACTTC. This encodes CASSQRVREQYF.

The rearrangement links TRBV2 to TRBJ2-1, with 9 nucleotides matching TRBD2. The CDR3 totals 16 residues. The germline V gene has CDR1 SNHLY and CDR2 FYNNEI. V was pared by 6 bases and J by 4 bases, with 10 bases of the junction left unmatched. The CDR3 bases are TGTGCCAGCAGATTGGGGGCGGGAGGGCTATACAATGAGCAGTTCTTC. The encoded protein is CASRLGAGGLYNEQFF.

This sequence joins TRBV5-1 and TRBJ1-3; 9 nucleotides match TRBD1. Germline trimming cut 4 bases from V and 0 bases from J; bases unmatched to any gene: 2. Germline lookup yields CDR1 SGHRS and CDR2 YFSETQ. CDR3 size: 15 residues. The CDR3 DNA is TGCGCCAGCAGCGGACAGGGGCTCTCTGGAAACACCATATATTTT. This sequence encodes CASSGQGLSGNTIYF.

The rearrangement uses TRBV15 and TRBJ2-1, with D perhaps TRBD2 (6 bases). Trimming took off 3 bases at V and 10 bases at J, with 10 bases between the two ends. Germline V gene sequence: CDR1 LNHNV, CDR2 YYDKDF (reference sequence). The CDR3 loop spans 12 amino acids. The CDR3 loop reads CATSRDRGEQFF. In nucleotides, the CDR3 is TGTGCCACCAGCAGGGACCGGGGGGAGCAGTTCTTC.

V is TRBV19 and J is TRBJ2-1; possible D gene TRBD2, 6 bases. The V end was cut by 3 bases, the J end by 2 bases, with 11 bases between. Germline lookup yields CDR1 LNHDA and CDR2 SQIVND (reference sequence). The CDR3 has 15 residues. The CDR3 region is CASSIGGLTYNEQFF. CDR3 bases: TGTGCCAGTAGTATCGGGGGACTGACCTACAATGAGCAGTTCTTC.

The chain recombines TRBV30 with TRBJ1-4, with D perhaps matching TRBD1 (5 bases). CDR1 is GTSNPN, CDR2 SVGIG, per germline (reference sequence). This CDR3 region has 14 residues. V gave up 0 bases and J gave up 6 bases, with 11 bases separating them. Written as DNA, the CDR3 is TGTGCCTGGAGTGTACGTCAGGGCTATGAAAAACTGTTTTTT. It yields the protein CAWSVRQGYEKLFF.

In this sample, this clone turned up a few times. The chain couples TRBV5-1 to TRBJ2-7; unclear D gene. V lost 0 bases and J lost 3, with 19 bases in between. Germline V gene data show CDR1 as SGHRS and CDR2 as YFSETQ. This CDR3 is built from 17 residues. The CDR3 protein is CASSLEYRSPSHYEQYF. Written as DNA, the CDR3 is TGCGCCAGCAGCTTGGAATACCGGAGTCCCTCTCACTACGAGCAGTACTTC. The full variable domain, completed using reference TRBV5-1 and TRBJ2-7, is KAGVTQTPRYLIKTRGQQVTLSCSPISGHRSVSWYQQTPGQGLQFLFEYFSETQRNKGNFPGRFSGRQFSNSRSEMNVSTLELGDSALYLCASSLEYRSPSHYEQYFGPGTRLTVT.

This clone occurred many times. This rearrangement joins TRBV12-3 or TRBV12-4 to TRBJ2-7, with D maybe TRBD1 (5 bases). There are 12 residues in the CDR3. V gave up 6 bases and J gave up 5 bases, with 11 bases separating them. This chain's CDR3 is CASSFSRDEQYF. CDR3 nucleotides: TGTGCCAGCAGCTTTAGCAGGGACGAGCAGTACTTC.

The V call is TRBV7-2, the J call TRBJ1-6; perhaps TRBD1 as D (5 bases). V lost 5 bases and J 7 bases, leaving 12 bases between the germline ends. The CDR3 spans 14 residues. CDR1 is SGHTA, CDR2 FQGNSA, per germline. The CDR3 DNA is TGTGCCAGCAGCAGCCGCAGGGCGAATTCACCCCTCCACTTT. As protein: CASSSRRANSPLHF. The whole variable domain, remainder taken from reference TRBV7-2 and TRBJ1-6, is GAGVSQSPSNKVTEKGKDVELRCDPISGHTALYWYRQSLGQGLEFLIYFQGNSAPDKSGLPSDRFSAERTGGSVSTLTIQRTQQEDSAVYLCASSSRRANSPLHFGNGTRLTVT.

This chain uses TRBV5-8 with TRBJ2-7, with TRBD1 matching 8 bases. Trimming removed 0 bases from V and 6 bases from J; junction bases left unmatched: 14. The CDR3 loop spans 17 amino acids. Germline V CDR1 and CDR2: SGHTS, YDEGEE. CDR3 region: CASSLGLGTGASLEQYF. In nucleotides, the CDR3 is TGTGCCAGCAGCTTGGGCCTAGGGACAGGTGCTTCCCTCGAGCAGTACTTC.

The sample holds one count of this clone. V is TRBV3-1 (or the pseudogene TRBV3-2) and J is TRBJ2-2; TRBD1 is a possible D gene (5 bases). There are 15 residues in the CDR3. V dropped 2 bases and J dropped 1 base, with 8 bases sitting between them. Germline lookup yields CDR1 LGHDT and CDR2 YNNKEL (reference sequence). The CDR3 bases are TGTGCCAGCAGCCAAAGGACAATGAACACCGGGGAGCTGTTTTTT. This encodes CASSQRTMNTGELFF.

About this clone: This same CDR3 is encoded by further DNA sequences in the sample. CDR3: CASSLAGRSYNEQFF. DNA for the CDR3: TGTGCCAGCAGCTTAGCGGGGCGCTCCTACAATGAGCAGTTCTTC. The chain joins TRBV7-2 to TRBJ2-1; D possibly corresponds to TRBD1 (5 bases). The CDR3 totals 15 residues. V gave up 0 bases and J gave up 0 bases, with 6 bases separating them. The germline V gene has CDR1 SGHTA and CDR2 FQGNSA.

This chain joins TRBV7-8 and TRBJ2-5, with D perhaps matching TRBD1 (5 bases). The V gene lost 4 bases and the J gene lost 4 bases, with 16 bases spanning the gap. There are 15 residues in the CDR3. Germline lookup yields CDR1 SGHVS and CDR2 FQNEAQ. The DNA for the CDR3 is TGTGCCAGCAGCTCCACAGGTAGGGTCGGAGAGACCCAGTACTTC. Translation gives CASSSTGRVGETQYF.

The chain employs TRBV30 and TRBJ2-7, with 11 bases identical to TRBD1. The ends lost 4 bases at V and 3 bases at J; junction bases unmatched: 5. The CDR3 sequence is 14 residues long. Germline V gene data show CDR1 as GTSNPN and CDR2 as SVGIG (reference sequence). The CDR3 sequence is CAWIFGTGGYEQYF. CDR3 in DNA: TGTGCCTGGATCTTCGGGACAGGGGGCTACGAGCAGTACTTC. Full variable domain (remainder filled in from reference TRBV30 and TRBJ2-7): SQTIHQWPATLVQPVGSPLSLECTVEGTSNPNLYWYRQAAGRGLQLLFYSVGIGQISSEVPQNLSASRPQDRQFILSSKKLLLSDSGFYLCAWIFGTGGYEQYFGPGTRLTVT.

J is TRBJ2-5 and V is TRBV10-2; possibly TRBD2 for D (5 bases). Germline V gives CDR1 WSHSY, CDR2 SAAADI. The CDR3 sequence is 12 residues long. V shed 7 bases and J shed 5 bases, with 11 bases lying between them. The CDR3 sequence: CASKGLGETQYF. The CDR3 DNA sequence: TGCGCCAGCAAAGGACTGGGGGAGACCCAGTACTTC.

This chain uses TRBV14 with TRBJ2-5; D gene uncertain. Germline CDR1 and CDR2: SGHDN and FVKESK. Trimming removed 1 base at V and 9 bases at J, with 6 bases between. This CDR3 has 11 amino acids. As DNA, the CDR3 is TGTGCCAGCAGCCAAGGAGGATCCCAGTACTTC. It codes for CASSQGGSQYF.